Listed below are T cell receptor beta chains from one sample, sequenced in a study of blood T cells in healthy people across ages. Each CDR3 protein is one row after TCRdb ran MiXCR on the 5' RACE reads. The profile shows 630,000 or so distinct CDR3 sequences, roughly 32% of them singletons. Sample: blood. The receptor set was obtained from a woman of 80 years or more in good health. The CDR3 runs from the conserved cysteine through the conserved F or W. A D gene is named only where the DNA matches it firmly. Not all rows give a size; the values are once, few, many and, for expanded clones, a class.

v_gene	d_gene	abundance	j_gene	CDR3aa	CDR3nt
TRBV29-1	TRBD2	.	TRBJ2-1	CSVQTSGGAAEQFF	TGCAGCGTCCAGACTAGCGGGGGGGCGGCTGAGCAGTTCTTC
TRBV12-3/TRBV12-4	.	many	TRBJ1-6	CASSLNNLPNSPLHF	TGTGCCAGCAGTTTGAATAACCTACCCAATTCACCCCTCCACTTT
TRBV5-1	TRBD1	many	TRBJ1-1	CASSFNGRGRNTEAFF	TGCGCCAGCAGCTTTAATGGAAGGGGGCGAAACACTGAAGCTTTCTTT
TRBV7-2	TRBD1	many	TRBJ2-6	CASSLVGTGGAYGANVLTF	TGTGCCAGCAGCTTAGTCGGGACAGGGGGCGCGTACGGGGCCAACGTCCTGACTTTC
TRBV5-6	TRBD1	many	TRBJ1-2	CASSLYTGESYGYTF	TGTGCCAGCAGCTTGTACACAGGGGAGAGCTATGGCTACACCTTC
TRBV4-2	.	many	TRBJ1-2	CASSQDRQGANYGYTF	TGTGCCAGCAGCCAAGATCGGCAGGGAGCTAACTATGGCTACACCTTC
TRBV29-1	.	many	TRBJ1-4	CSVAGNGEKLFF	TGCAGCGTTGCGGGCAACGGTGAAAAACTGTTTTTT
TRBV7-8	.	.	TRBJ1-2	CASSQVGPYGYTF	TGTGCCAGCAGCCAAGTTGGACCTTATGGCTACACCTTC
TRBV3-1	.	many	TRBJ1-6	CASSQQGTFNSPLHF	TGTGCCAGCAGCCAGCAAGGGACGTTCAATTCACCCCTCCACTTT
TRBV18	.	.	TRBJ1-1	CASSPVQANTEAFF	TGTGCCAGCTCACCTGTCCAGGCGAACACTGAAGCTTTCTTT
TRBV5-4	.	.	TRBJ1-3	CASSLWGQASGNTIYF	TGTGCCAGCAGCCTATGGGGGCAGGCCTCTGGAAACACCATATATTTT
TRBV20-1	.	many	TRBJ2-5	CSAQMPGQQETQYF	TGCAGTGCCCAAATGCCGGGGCAACAAGAGACCCAGTACTTC
TRBV5-1	.	once	TRBJ2-3	CASSLARLRTDAQYF	TGCGCCAGCAGCTTGGCGAGACTCCGCACAGATGCGCAGTATTTT
TRBV6-6	.	many	TRBJ2-7	CASHGVSAPIGGYEQYF	TGTGCCAGCCATGGCGTCTCGGCCCCCATAGGCGGCTACGAGCAGTACTTC
TRBV20-1	.	.	TRBJ2-7	CSASPRTYYEQYF	TGCAGTGCTTCTCCGAGGACCTACTACGAGCAGTACTTC
TRBV20-1	.	.	TRBJ2-7	CSARGDSWDVEQYF	TGCAGTGCTAGAGGGGATTCCTGGGATGTCGAGCAGTACTTC
TRBV5-1	.	few	TRBJ1-1	CASSLGGQKTEAFF	TGCGCCAGCAGCTTGGGAGGACAGAAGACTGAAGCTTTCTTT
TRBV5-1	TRBD2	many	TRBJ2-1	CASSLGLAGVDEQFF	TGCGCCAGCAGCCTGGGGCTAGCGGGGGTTGATGAGCAGTTCTTC
TRBV2	TRBD1	many	TRBJ2-7	CASSRRTGGDEQYF	TGTGCCAGCAGTCGTCGGACAGGGGGCGACGAGCAGTACTTC
TRBV10-3	TRBD1	many	TRBJ2-3	CAIGKGQDASTDTQYF	TGTGCCATCGGTAAAGGACAGGACGCTAGCACAGATACGCAGTATTTT
TRBV3-1	.	many	TRBJ1-5	CASSQDTGRSQHF	TGTGCCAGCAGCCAAGATACCGGTCGATCCCAGCATTTT
TRBV9	.	many	TRBJ2-7	CASSVGLGGPHEQYF	TGTGCCAGCAGCGTAGGTCTGGGGGGGCCTCACGAGCAGTACTTC
TRBV10-3	.	many	TRBJ2-7	CAISESLTSYEQYF	TGTGCCATCAGTGAGTCCCTTACCTCCTACGAGCAGTACTTC
TRBV12-3/TRBV12-4	TRBD2	.	TRBJ2-5	CASRRLAGGSETQYF	TGTGCCAGCAGGCGACTAGCGGGAGGGTCAGAGACCCAGTACTTC
TRBV27	.	few	TRBJ2-7	CASRPGGTVPYEQYF	TGTGCCAGCAGGCCAGGCGGGACAGTGCCCTACGAGCAGTACTTC
TRBV7-3	.	few	TRBJ1-1	CASSPTPAGTEAFF	TGTGCCAGCAGCCCTACCCCTGCGGGCACTGAAGCTTTCTTT
TRBV20-1	TRBD1	once	TRBJ2-7	CSATGTDSYEQYF	TGCAGTGCTACCGGGACAGACAGCTACGAGCAGTACTTC
TRBV7-2	.	.	TRBJ1-1	CTSSRSHSSGPAEAFF	TGTACCAGCAGCCGATCCCACTCCTCGGGTCCAGCTGAAGCTTTCTTT
TRBV18	TRBD1	many	TRBJ2-7	CASSPTGASYEQYF	TGTGCCAGCTCACCAACAGGGGCCTCCTACGAGCAGTACTTC
TRBV29-1	TRBD1	many	TRBJ2-7	CSVNPGTGGTYEQYF	TGCAGCGTTAACCCCGGGACAGGGGGTACCTACGAGCAGTACTTC
TRBV28	.	.	TRBJ2-7	CASRTGVGRGCHEQYF	TGTGCCAGCAGGACCGGGGTGGGCCGAGGGTGCCACGAGCAGTACTTC
TRBV7-8	.	.	TRBJ1-1	CASSLSGQGREAFF	TGTGCCAGCAGCTTAAGTGGTCAGGGGCGAGAAGCTTTCTTT
TRBV20-1	.	.	TRBJ2-1	CSARSPWSYNEQFFGFF	.
TRBV5-5	.	many	TRBJ1-3	CASSLAAGSGNTIYF	TGTGCCAGCAGCTTGGCTGCCGGCTCTGGAAACACCATATATTTT
TRBV7-9	.	few	TRBJ1-1	CASSPGKNGAEAFF	TGTGCCAGCAGCCCCGGGAAAAACGGAGCTGAAGCTTTCTTT
TRBV5-5	TRBD1	many	TRBJ1-2	CASSSTGGNYGYTF	TGTGCCAGCAGTTCTACAGGGGGCAACTATGGCTACACCTTC
TRBV10-3	.	many	TRBJ1-1	CAIRLLANNTEAFF	TGTGCCATCAGACTCCTGGCAAACAACACTGAAGCTTTCTTT
TRBV30	.	few	TRBJ1-2	CAWSPGRGTGGYTF	TGTGCCTGGAGTCCTGGCAGGGGCACCGGGGGCTACACCTTC
TRBV7-9	TRBD1	.	TRBJ2-3	CASTPLNRGDTQYF	TGTGCCAGCACCCCCCTGAACAGGGGAGATACGCAGTATTTT
TRBV3-1	TRBD1	.	TRBJ1-2	CASSQEGGRNYGYTF	TGTGCCAGCAGCCAAGAAGGGGGCCGAAACTATGGCTACACCTTC
TRBV6-5	.	many	TRBJ2-1	CASSEPRTGYNEQFF	TGTGCCAGCAGCGAACCGAGAACAGGGTACAATGAGCAGTTCTTC
TRBV20-1	TRBD2	.	TRBJ2-5	CSAEALAGSLMEQYF	TGCAGTGCCGAAGCTCTAGCGGGGTCTCTCATGGAGCAGTACTTC
TRBV12-3/TRBV12-4	TRBD2	few	TRBJ2-2	CASSLGLAGHTGELFF	TGTGCCAGCAGTTTAGGGCTAGCGGGTCACACCGGGGAGCTGTTTTTT
TRBV3-1	.	many	TRBJ1-6	CASSQGGINSPLHF	TGTGCCAGCAGCCAAGGGGGTATTAATTCACCCCTCCACTTT
TRBV20-1	.	few	TRBJ1-5	CSARDPGGWNQPQHF	TGCAGTGCTAGGGACCCCGGCGGGTGGAATCAGCCCCAGCATTTT